These 17 T cell receptor beta chains came from one sample sequenced in a study of human T cells and chemical hapten exposure. The sample's time point: patch test 1, 2 weeks after DPC sensitization. Treatment indicated: therapeutic diphenylcyclopropenone sensitization with weekly scalp DPC. One entry per CDR3 protein, called by TCRdb with MiXCR from the RACE reads. The sample includes approximately 100,000 distinct CDR3 sequences, roughly 11% of them seen just once. The specimen comprised whole blood, sampled in connection with sensitization to the hapten diphenylcyclopropenone (DPC). The receptors come from a woman in her thirties or forties with alopecia areata. Some clones in this sample may be carry-over from other donors' samples.

The V and J genes are TRBV4-2 and TRBJ2-3; 8 positions match TRBD1. Unmatched junction bases numbered 7, after V lost 3 bases and J lost 5 bases. The germline gives CDR1 LGHNA, CDR2 YNFKEQ. The CDR3 extends over 15 amino acids. The DNA for the CDR3 is TGTGCCAGCAGCCAGGACGACAGGGGAGGAGATACGCAGTATTTT. This codes for CASSQDDRGGDTQYF.

Here the CDR3 reads CASSYGQSRSEQYF. DNA for the CDR3: TGTGCCAGCAGTTACGGACAGTCCAGATCCGAGCAGTACTTC. This rearrangement joins TRBV6-2 or TRBV6-3 to TRBJ2-7; the D gene is possibly TRBD1 (6 bases). V was shortened by 2 bases and J by 6 bases, with 14 bases between the two germline ends. The length of the CDR3 is 14 residues. Germline V lookup: CDR1 MNHEY, CDR2 SVGEGT.

The chain is built from TRBV7-2 and TRBJ2-3; the match to TRBD1 covers 9 bases. The V and J ends lost 5 bases and 2 bases, in that order; junction bases with no gene match: 5. This CDR3 comprises 15 residues. The germline V gene encodes CDR1 SGHTA and CDR2 FQGNSA. The CDR3 is CASSIRTGATDTQYF. The CDR3, as DNA: TGTGCCAGCAGCATCCGGACAGGGGCCACAGATACGCAGTATTTT.

The chain uses TRBV12-3 or TRBV12-4 and TRBJ1-1; D unclear. The V and J ends lost 6 bases and 4 bases respectively, with 15 bases between them. The CDR3 loop spans 14 amino acids. The CDR3 is CASRLGNAGTEAFF. Here the CDR3 DNA reads TGTGCCAGCAGATTGGGGAATGCGGGCACTGAAGCTTTCTTT.

This chain uses TRBV20-1 with TRBJ1-2; TRBD1 matches 7 bases. CDR3 size: 14 residues. Germline CDR1 reads DFQATT; CDR2 reads SNEGSKA (reference sequence). Trimming took 6 bases from V and 1 from J; bases not matched to a gene: 8. The CDR3 region has the DNA TGCAGTGCAGGCCCGGGACAGATTAACTATGGCTACACCTTC. This codes for CSAGPGQINYGYTF.

The V gene is TRBV14, the J gene TRBJ2-7, with D tentatively TRBD1 or TRBD2 (5 bases each). V dropped 3 bases and J dropped 13 bases, with 22 bases sitting between them. The CDR3 is 14 residues long. Germline assignment: CDR1 SGHDN and CDR2 FVKESK. CDR3 bases: TGTGCCAGCAGCCAGACCGGGACCGCGGAGAAACACTACTTC. Residues: CASSQTGTAEKHYF.

This chain links TRBV10-3 with TRBJ2-3; 14 nucleotides match TRBD2. Looked up from germline, CDR1 is ENHRY and CDR2 is SYGVKD. The CDR3 length is 20 residues. J was trimmed by 0 bases and V by 0 bases; bases with no gene match: 8. The CDR3: CAISESRTSGGSSSTDTQYF. CDR3 in DNA: TGTGCCATCAGTGAGTCTAGGACTAGCGGGGGGTCCTCTAGCACAGATACGCAGTATTTT.

This clonotype was seen a handful of times. V and J are TRBV4-3 and TRBJ1-5; 7 bases match TRBD1. Trimming at V came to 2 bases and at J to 9 bases, leaving 10 bases not matched to a gene. Looked up from germline, CDR1 is LGHNA and CDR2 is YSLEER. The CDR3 spans 15 residues. The CDR3 reads CASSQNIQGTGPQHF. The DNA of the CDR3 is TGCGCCAGCAGCCAAAATATACAGGGGACTGGGCCCCAGCATTTT.

This clonotype was picked up one time. This chain joins TRBV20-1 and TRBJ1-5; D is perhaps TRBD1 (5 bases). The CDR3 sequence is 15 residues long. Per germline, CDR1 DFQATT and CDR2 SNEGSKA (reference sequence). V was cut by 0 bases and J by 2 bases, with 11 bases left in between. CDR3 DNA sequence: TGCAGTGCTAGAGATCTTGGGGCGGGCAATCAGCCCCAGCATTTT. This gives the protein CSARDLGAGNQPQHF.

This clonotype was observed a handful of times. The rearrangement links TRBV18 to TRBJ2-3; D is uncertain. V lost 3 bases and J 0 bases, leaving 13 bases between the germline ends. This CDR3 has 16 residues. Looked up from germline, CDR1 is KGHSH and CDR2 is LQKENI. This CDR3 is CASSPRKQSSTDTQYF. CDR3 nucleotide sequence: TGTGCCAGCTCACCCAGGAAACAGTCGAGCACAGATACGCAGTATTTT.

This clonotype occurred a few times. This chain joins TRBV21-1 and TRBJ2-3; the table gives TRBD1 as D, unverified against the DNA. TRBV21-1 is a listed pseudogene. This CDR3 is built from 17 residues. The CDR3 loop is CTSSKRPPRGCTDTQYF. The CDR3 DNA reads as TGTACCAGCAGCAAACGGCCGCCGAGGGGCTGCACAGATACGCAGTATTTT.

This clonotype was picked up many times. The V gene is TRBV20-1, the J gene TRBJ2-7; 7 nucleotides agree with TRBD2. In germline, CDR1 is DFQATT, CDR2 SNEGSKA (reference sequence). The CDR3 has 14 residues. Losses at the gene ends were 0 bases for V and 3 bases for J; bases not matched to a gene: 5. CDR3 amino acids: CSARDLGLVYEQYF. CDR3 coding DNA: TGCAGTGCTAGAGATCTCGGACTAGTCTACGAGCAGTACTTC.

This clonotype has only a few counts. This chain uses TRBV20-1 with TRBJ2-4; either TRBD1 or TRBD2 may fit D (6 bases each). The CDR3 has 11 amino acids. CDR1 and CDR2 (germline): DFQATT, SNEGSKA (reference sequence). CDR3 nucleotide sequence: TGCGGAGGGGGGCAGGAAAACATTCAGTACTTC. Protein product: CGGGQENIQYF.

The gene calls are TRBV6-5 and TRBJ2-3; TRBD1 is a possible D gene (6 bases). The CDR3 consists of 16 residues. V lost 4 bases and J 2 bases, leaving 16 bases between the germline ends. Germline V gene lookup returns CDR1 MNHEY and CDR2 SVGAGI. DNA for the CDR3: TGTGCCAGCAGTTCGGGACAAACCCCCCCCACAGATACGCAGTATTTT. It is translated as CASSSGQTPPTDTQYF.

This clonotype was seen more than once but under ten times. This chain joins TRBV9 and TRBJ1-1; 7 bases fit TRBD1. Per the germline V gene, CDR1 is SGDLS and CDR2 is YYNGEE. The V segment lost 3 bases and the J segment 7 bases; nucleotides outside the gene matches: 6. This CDR3 has 13 amino acids. CDR3 nucleotide sequence: TGTGCCAGCAGCGCAGGGACAGTCGGTGAAGCTTTCTTT. Its translation is CASSAGTVGEAFF.

This clonotype was seen repeatedly, ten times or more. The chain combines TRBV10-3 with TRBJ2-7, with 7 bases lining up with TRBD1. The CDR3 extends over 14 amino acids. The germline V gene has CDR1 ENHRY and CDR2 SYGVKD. V was pared by 6 bases and J by 6 bases, with 11 bases of the junction left unmatched. The CDR3 spells CAIRPTRDRSEQYF. The DNA of the CDR3 is TGTGCCATCAGGCCCACCCGGGACAGAAGCGAGCAGTACTTC.

The genes are TRBV6-1 and TRBJ2-3; 12 bases are shared with TRBD2. This CDR3 region has 14 residues. Trimming removed 6 bases from V and 4 bases from J; junction bases left unmatched: 2. Germline V CDR1 and CDR2: MNHNS, SASEGT. The CDR3, as DNA: TGTGCCAGCAGCAGACTAGCGGGGGCAGATACGCAGTATTTT. This gives the protein CASSRLAGADTQYF.